The next 15 T cell receptor beta chains were all read from a single sample in a study of early stage breast cancer tumors. Using immunoSEQ multiplex PCR, the repertoire was profiled, and TCRdb retains in-frame clones only, with some absent. The sample yields 40,000 to 60,000 clones, 83% seen once. Input material: blood. These receptors were obtained from a person aged 45 to 59 with breast cancer.

The chain joins TRBV6-1 to TRBJ2-2; D gene unclear. V shed 2 bases and J shed 5 bases, with 6 bases lying between them. In germline, CDR1 is MNHNS, CDR2 SASEGT. The CDR3 totals 13 residues. Here the CDR3 DNA reads TGTGCCAGCAGTGAACTAGGTACCGGGGAGCTGTTTTTT. This encodes CASSELGTGELFF.

The CDR3 sequence: CASSYPLGGGTHEQFF. In DNA form, the CDR3 reads TGTGCCAGCAGTTATCCCCTCGGGGGCGGTACTCATGAGCAGTTCTTC. The V call is TRBV6-6, the J call TRBJ2-1; D is perhaps TRBD1 or TRBD2 (6 bases each). Germline V gene data show CDR1 as MNHNY and CDR2 as SVGAGI (reference sequence). This CDR3 region has 16 residues. The germline V and J ends were trimmed by 3 bases and 8 bases, with 20 bases remaining between them.

This clone was picked up one time. This rearrangement joins TRBV7-9 to TRBJ2-5, with TRBD1 matching over 9 bases. The V and J ends lost 4 bases and 4 bases, in that order; junction bases with no gene match: 19. This CDR3 is built from 19 residues. Germline lookup yields CDR1 SEHNR and CDR2 FQNEAQ (reference sequence). CDR3 in amino acids: CASSSTGGQGKDYGETQYF. The CDR3 DNA reads as TGTGCCAGCAGCTCTACGGGGGGACAGGGTAAGGACTACGGAGAGACCCAGTACTTC.

The chain employs TRBV10-3 and TRBJ1-1; TRBD1 is a possible D gene (6 bases). The V end lost 7 bases, the J end lost 0 bases, and 12 bases lay between the germline ends. The CDR3 spans 14 residues. Germline loops: CDR1 ENHRY, CDR2 SYGVKD. Here the CDR3 DNA reads TGTGCCATCACGGCAGGGGACTTGAACACTGAAGCTTTCTTT. Translating gives CAITAGDLNTEAFF.

The CDR3 reads CAWSVGLSLYYNEQFF. The CDR3 region has the DNA TGTGCCTGGAGTGTTGGCCTTAGTCTGTACTACAATGAGCAGTTCTTC. The V call is TRBV30, the J call TRBJ2-1; D gene unclear. The V gene lost 0 bases and the J gene lost 3 bases, with 15 bases spanning the gap. Germline lookup yields CDR1 GTSNPN and CDR2 SVGIG (reference sequence). The CDR3 runs to 16 residues.

The rearrangement joins TRBV7-3 to TRBJ2-3, with 9 nucleotides matching TRBD2. Germline CDR1 SGHTA, CDR2 FQGTGA. J gave up 3 bases and V 7 bases, and 8 bases lay outside the gene matches. This CDR3 has 15 amino acids. For the CDR3, the DNA is TGTGCCAGCACAAATAGCGGGAGTGGGACAGATACGCAGTATTTT. Translation gives CASTNSGSGTDTQYF.

The chain carries TRBV6-6 and TRBJ1-1, with unresolved D. V lost 5 bases and J lost 3, with 7 bases in between. Germline values: CDR1 MNHNY, CDR2 SVGAGI (reference sequence). The CDR3 consists of 12 residues. The CDR3 reads CASSPPDTEAFF. The CDR3 DNA is TGTGCCAGCAGTCCGCCTGACACTGAAGCTTTCTTT.

The chain uses TRBV6-6 and TRBJ2-1; 13 nucleotides agree with TRBD2. The CDR3 is 16 amino acids. Per the germline V gene, CDR1 is MNHNY and CDR2 is SVGAGI (reference sequence). The V gene end was trimmed by 0 bases and the J gene end by 13 bases; junction bases not matched to a gene: 9. DNA for the CDR3: TGTGCCAGCAGTTACTCCGGGACTAGCGGGGTGAAGACTCAGTTCTTC. It is translated as CASSYSGTSGVKTQFF.

The chain carries TRBV5-1 and TRBJ1-4; no firm D call. CDR3 length: 15 amino acids. Germline values: CDR1 SGHRS, CDR2 YFSETQ. With 0 bases removed from V and 6 bases from J, the gap between germline ends came to 12 bases. CDR3 residues: CASSLEGAAHEKLFF. The CDR3 DNA sequence: TGCGCCAGCAGCTTGGAAGGTGCGGCTCATGAAAAACTGTTTTTT.

The chain joins TRBV5-8 to TRBJ2-1; 10 bases agree with TRBD2. The CDR3 has 16 residues. Germline V gene sequence: CDR1 SGHTS, CDR2 YDEGEE. V lost 0 bases to trimming and J lost 6 bases; unmatched junction nucleotides: 6. The CDR3 loop is CASSLAQLAGRNEQFF. DNA of the CDR3: TGTGCCAGCAGCTTGGCGCAACTAGCGGGACGCAATGAGCAGTTCTTC.

This chain connects TRBV5-1 to TRBJ2-1, with 9 positions matching TRBD2. The CDR3 totals 15 residues. CDR1 is SGHRS and CDR2 is YFSETQ in the germline V gene. Trimming at V came to 2 bases and at J to 6 bases, leaving 6 bases not matched to a gene. CDR3 loop: CASSFSGSVGNEQFF. The CDR3 nucleotides read TGCGCCAGCAGCTTTAGCGGGAGCGTCGGCAATGAGCAGTTCTTC.

This clone was recorded once. The chain carries TRBV11-2 and TRBJ2-4; D is uncertain. V lost 5 bases and J 3 bases, leaving 17 bases between the germline ends. The CDR3 extends over 16 amino acids. Germline CDR1 SGHAT, CDR2 FQNNGV. The CDR3 nucleotides read TGTGCCAGCAGCCCCCGGCCGGGCCTGGGCAAAAACATTCAGTACTTC. This translates into CASSPRPGLGKNIQYF. Based on the CDR3 plus reference TRBV11-2 and TRBJ2-4, the full variable domain is EAGVAQSPRYKIIEKRQSVAFWCNPISGHATLYWYQQILGQGPKLLIQFQNNGVVDDSQLPKDRFSAERLKGVDSTLKIQPAKLEDSAVYLCASSPRPGLGKNIQYFGAGTRLSVL.

V is TRBV6-5 and J is TRBJ1-1; the D gene is possibly TRBD1 (6 bases). CDR3 length: 15 amino acids. Trimming stripped 2 bases from V and 4 bases from J, with 14 bases between. The germline gives CDR1 MNHEY, CDR2 SVGAGI. The CDR3 region has the DNA TGTGCCAGCAGTTACACGGACAGCTTAGCCACTGAAGCTTTCTTT. Protein sequence: CASSYTDSLATEAFF.

CDR3 in amino acids: CSAVPRGGPDEQFF. The CDR3 nucleotides read TGCAGCGCTGTCCCGCGGGGGGGCCCGGATGAGCAGTTCTTC. This sequence joins TRBV29-1 and TRBJ2-1, with TRBD2 matching over 9 bases. V lost 7 bases and J lost 8; bases outside the gene matches: 12. Per the germline V gene, CDR1 is SQVTM and CDR2 is ANQGSEA. The CDR3 length is 14 residues.

V gene TRBV12-5 combines with J gene TRBJ1-4; no reliable D call. Trimming pared 1 base from V and 4 bases from J, leaving 7 bases between. There are 14 residues in the CDR3. CDR1 is LGHNT and CDR2 is FRNRAP in the germline V gene. The CDR3 coding sequence is TGTGCTAGTGGTTTGGACCCCTTTAATGAAAAACTGTTTTTT. It encodes CASGLDPFNEKLFF.